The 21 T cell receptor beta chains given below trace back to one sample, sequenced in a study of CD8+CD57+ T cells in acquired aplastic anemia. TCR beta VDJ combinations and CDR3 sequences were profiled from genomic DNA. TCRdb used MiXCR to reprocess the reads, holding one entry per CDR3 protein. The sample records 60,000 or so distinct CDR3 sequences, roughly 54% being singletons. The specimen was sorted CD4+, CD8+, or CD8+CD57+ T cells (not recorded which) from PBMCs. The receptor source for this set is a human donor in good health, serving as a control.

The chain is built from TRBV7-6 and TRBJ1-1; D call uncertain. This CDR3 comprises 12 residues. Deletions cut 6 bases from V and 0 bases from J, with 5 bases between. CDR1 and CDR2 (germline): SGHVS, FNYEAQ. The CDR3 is CASSNLNTEAFF. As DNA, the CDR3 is TGTGCCAGCAGTAATCTGAACACTGAAGCTTTCTTT.

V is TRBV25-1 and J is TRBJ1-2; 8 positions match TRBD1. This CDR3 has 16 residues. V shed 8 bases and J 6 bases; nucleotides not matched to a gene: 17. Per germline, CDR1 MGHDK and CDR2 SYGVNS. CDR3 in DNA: TGTGCCAGCGTTGCGGTCACAGGGGGTCTTCACAATGGCTACACCTTC. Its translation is CASVAVTGGLHNGYTF.

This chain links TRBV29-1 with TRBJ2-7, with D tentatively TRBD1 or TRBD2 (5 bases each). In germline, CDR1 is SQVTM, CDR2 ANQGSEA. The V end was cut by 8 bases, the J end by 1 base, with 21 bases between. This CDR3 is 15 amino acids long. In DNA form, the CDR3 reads TGCAGCTTTAGTGGGACCGGGATTAAGTCCTACGAGCAGTACTTC. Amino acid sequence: CSFSGTGIKSYEQYF.

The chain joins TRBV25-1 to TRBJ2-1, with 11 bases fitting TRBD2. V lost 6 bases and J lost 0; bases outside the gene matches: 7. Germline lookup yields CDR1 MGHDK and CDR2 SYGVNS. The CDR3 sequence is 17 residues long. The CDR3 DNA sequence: TGTGCCAGCAGACTAGCGGGGGATTCCAGCTCCTACAATGAGCAGTTCTTC. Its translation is CASRLAGDSSSYNEQFF. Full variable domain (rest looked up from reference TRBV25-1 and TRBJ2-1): EADIYQTPRYLVIGTGKKITLECSQTMGHDKMYWYQQDPGMELHLIHYSYGVNSTEKGDLSSESTVSRIRTEHFPLTLESARPSHTSQYLCASRLAGDSSSYNEQFFGPGTRLTVL.

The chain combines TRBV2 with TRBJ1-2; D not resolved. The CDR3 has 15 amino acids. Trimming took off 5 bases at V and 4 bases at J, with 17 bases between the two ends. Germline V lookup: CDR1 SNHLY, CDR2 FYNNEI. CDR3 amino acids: CASSSQASPSYGYTF. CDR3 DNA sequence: TGTGCCAGCAGTTCCCAAGCAAGCCCGTCCTATGGCTACACCTTC.

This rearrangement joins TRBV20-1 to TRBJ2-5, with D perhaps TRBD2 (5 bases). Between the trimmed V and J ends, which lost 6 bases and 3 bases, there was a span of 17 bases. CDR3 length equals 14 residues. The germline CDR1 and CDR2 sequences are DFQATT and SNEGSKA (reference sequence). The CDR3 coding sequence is TGCAGTGCAAAGCGACTGGCGGGCAAAGAGACCCAGTACTTC. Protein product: CSAKRLAGKETQYF.

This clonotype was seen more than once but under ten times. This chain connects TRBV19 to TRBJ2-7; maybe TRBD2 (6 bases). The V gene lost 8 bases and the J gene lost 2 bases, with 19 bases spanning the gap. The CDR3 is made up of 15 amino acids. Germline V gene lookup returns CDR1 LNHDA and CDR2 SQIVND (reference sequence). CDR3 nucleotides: TGTGCCAGTTTGGGGACTGCCTCTCGAGCCTACGAGCAGTACTTC. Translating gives CASLGTASRAYEQYF. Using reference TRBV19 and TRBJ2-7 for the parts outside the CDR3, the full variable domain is DGGITQSPKYLFRKEGQNVTLSCEQNLNHDAMYWYRQDPGQGLRLIYYSQIVNDFQKGDIAEGYSVSREKKESFPLTVTSAQKNPTAFYLCASLGTASRAYEQYFGPGTRLTVT.

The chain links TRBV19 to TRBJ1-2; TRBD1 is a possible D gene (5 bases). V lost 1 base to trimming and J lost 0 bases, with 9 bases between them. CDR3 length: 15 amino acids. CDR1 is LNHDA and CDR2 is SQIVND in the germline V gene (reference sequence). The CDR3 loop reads CASSIGQYPNYGYTF. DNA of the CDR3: TGTGCCAGTAGTATAGGACAGTACCCTAACTATGGCTACACCTTC.

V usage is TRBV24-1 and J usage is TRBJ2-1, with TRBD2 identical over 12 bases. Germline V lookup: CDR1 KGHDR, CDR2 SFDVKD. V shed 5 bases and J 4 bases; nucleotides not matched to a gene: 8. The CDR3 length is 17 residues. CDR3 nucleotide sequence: TGTGCCACCAGTGGGACTAGCGGGACTAGCGGATACAATGAGCAGTTCTTC. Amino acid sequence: CATSGTSGTSGYNEQFF.

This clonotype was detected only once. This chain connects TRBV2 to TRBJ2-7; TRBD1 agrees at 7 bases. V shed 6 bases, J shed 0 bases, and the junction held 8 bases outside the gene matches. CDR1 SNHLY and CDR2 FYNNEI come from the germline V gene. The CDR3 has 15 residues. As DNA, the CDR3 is TGTGCCAGCAGCTTGGGTGGGGACAGCTCCTACGAGCAGTACTTC. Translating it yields CASSLGGDSSYEQYF.

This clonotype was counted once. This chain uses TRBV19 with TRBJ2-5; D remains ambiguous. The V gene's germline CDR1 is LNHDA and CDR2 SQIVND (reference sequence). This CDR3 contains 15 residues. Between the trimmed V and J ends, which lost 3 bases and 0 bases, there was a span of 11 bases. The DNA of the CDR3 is TGTGCCAGTAGTATGTACGGTGGGTACCAAGAGACCCAGTACTTC. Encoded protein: CASSMYGGYQETQYF.

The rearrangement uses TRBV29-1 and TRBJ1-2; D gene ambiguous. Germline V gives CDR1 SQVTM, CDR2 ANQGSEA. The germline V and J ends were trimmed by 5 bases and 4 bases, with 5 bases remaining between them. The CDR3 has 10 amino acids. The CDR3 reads CSVLLYGYTF. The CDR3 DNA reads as TGCAGCGTTTTGCTCTATGGCTACACCTTC.

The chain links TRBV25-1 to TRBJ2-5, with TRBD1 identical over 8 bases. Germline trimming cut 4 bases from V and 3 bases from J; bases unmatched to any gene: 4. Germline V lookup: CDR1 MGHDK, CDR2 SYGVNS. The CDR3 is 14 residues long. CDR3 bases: TGTGCCAGCAGTGTTGGGACAGGAAAAGAGACCCAGTACTTC. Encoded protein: CASSVGTGKETQYF.

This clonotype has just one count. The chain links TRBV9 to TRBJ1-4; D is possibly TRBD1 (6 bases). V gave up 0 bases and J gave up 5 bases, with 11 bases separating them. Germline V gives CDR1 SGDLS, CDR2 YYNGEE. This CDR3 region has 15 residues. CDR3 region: CASSVAGQRNEKLFF. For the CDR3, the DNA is TGTGCCAGCAGCGTAGCGGGACAAAGGAATGAAAAACTGTTTTTT.

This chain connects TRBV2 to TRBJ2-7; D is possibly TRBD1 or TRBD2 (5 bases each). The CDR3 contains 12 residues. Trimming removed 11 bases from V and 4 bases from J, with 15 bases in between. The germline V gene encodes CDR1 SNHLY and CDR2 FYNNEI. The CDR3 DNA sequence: TGTGCCGGCCTGGGGGAACGGTACGAGCAGTACTTC. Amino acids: CAGLGERYEQYF.

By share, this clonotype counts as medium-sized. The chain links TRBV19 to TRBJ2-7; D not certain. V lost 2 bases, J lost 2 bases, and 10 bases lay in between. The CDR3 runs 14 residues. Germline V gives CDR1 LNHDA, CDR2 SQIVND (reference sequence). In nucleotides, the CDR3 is TGTGCCAGTAGTATAAAGGGCGGACCCTACGAGCAGTACTTC. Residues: CASSIKGGPYEQYF.

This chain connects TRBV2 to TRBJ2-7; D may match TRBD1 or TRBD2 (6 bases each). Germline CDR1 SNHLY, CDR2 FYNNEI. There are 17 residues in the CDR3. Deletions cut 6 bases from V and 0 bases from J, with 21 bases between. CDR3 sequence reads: CASSTRSWGASSYEQYF. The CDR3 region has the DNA TGTGCCAGCAGCACTCGCTCTTGGGGGGCGAGCTCCTACGAGCAGTACTTC.

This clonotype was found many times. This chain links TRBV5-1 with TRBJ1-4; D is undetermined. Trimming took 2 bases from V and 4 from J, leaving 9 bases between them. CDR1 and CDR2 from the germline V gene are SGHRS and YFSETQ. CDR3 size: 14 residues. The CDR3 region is CASSLGLNNEKLFF. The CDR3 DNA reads TGCGCCAGCAGCTTAGGCTTGAATAATGAAAAACTGTTTTTT.

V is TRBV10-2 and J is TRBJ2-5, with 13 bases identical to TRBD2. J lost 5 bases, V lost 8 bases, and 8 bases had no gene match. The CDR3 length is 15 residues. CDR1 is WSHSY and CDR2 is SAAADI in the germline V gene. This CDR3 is CASRLAGGGYETQYF. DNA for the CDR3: TGCGCCAGCCGACTAGCGGGGGGTGGCTATGAGACCCAGTACTTC.

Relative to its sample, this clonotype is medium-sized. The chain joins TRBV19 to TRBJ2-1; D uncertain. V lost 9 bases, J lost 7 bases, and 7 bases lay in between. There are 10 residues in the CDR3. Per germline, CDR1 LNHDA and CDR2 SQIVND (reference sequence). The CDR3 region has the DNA TGTGCCAGCGGGTGGAATGAGCAGTTCTTC. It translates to CASGWNEQFF.

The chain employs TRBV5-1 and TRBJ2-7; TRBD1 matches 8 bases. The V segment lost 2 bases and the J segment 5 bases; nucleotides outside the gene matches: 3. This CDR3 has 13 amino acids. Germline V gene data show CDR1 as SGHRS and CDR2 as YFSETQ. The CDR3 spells CASSFQGADEQYF. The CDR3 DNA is TGCGCCAGCAGCTTTCAGGGGGCGGACGAGCAGTACTTC.